This T cell receptor (beta chain) came from a study of T-cell memory formation after mild COVID-19. Study findings and constraints: Clones shrinking from day 15 to 85 showed even CD4/CD8 mixes; later expanders tilted CD4+. Mostly located in CM and EM were contracting CD4+ clones, with contracting CD8+ clones located in EMRA.

Notes on this clonotype: The antigen is undetermined.

Barcoded TCR alpha and TCR beta cDNA libraries with UMIs came from 5'RACE using constant-segment primers. Using its own MiXCR run on the 5' RACE reads, TCRdb lists one record per CDR3 protein. The table has approximately 430,000 distinct CDR3 sequences, under 25% seen once. The CDR3 has 14 residues. V dropped 0 bases and J dropped 6 bases, with 12 bases sitting between them. Germline loops: CDR1 GTSNPN, CDR2 SVGIG (reference sequence). The sequenced sample was PBMCs or a T cell subset sorted from them (not recorded which). J is TRBJ1-5 and V is TRBV30; TRBD1 is a possible D gene (5 bases). The clonotype was recovered from an adult woman who had mild COVID-19 (a few samples of this study predate the infection). Cell type and time point are not known. The CDR3 DNA reads as TGTGCCTGGAGTGTACGTCAGGGAAGTCAGCCCCAGCATTTT. It is translated as CAWSVRQGSQPQHF. Together with reference TRBV30 and TRBJ1-5, the CDR3 gives the full variable domain: SQTIHQWPATLVQPVGSPLSLECTVEGTSNPNLYWYRQAAGRGLQLLFYSVGIGQISSEVPQNLSASRPQDRQFILSSKKLLLSDSGFYLCAWSVRQGSQPQHFGDGTRLSIL.